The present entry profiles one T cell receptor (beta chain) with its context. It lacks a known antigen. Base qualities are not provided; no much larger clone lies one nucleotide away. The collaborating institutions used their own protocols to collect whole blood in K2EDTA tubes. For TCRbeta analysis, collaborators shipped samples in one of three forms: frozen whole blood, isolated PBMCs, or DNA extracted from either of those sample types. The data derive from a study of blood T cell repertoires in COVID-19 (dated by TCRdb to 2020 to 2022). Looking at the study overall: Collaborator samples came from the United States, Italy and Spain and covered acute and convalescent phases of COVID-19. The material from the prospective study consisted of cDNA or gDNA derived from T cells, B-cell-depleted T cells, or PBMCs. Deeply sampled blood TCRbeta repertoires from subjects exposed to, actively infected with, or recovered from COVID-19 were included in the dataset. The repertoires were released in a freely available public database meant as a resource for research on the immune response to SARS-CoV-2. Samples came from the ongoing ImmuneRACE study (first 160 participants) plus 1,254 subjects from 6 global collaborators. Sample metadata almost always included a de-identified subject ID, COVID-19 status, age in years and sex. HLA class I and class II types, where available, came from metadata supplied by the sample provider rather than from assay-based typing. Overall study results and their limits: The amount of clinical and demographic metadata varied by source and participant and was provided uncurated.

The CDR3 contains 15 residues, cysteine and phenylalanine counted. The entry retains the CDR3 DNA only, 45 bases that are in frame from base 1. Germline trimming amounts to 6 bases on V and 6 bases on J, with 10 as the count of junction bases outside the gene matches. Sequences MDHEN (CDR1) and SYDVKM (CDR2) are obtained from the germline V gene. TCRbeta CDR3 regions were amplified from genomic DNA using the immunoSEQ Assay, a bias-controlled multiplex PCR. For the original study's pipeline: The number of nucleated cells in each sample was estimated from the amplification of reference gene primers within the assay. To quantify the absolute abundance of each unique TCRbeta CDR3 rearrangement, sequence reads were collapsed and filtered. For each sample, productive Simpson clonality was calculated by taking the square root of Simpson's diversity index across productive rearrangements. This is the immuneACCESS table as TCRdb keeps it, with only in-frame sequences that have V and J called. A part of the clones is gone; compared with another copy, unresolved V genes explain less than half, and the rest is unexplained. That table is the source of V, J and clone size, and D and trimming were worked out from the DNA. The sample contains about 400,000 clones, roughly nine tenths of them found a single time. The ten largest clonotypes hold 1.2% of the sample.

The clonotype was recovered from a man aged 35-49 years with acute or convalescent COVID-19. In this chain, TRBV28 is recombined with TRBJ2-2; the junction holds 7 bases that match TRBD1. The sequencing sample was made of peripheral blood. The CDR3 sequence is CASRPGQFLAGELFF. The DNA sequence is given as TGTGCCAGCAGACCGGGACAGTTCCTCGCCGGGGAGCTGTTTTTT.